The 18 T cell receptor beta chains in this list originate from one sample, sequenced in a study of early T cells in non-severe SARS-CoV-2 infection. One entry per CDR3 protein, called by TCRdb with MiXCR from the 5' RACE reads. This table holds about 71,000 distinct CDR3 sequences, under 15% found once. The source material was whole blood, sampled at baseline. The receptors were gathered from an adult who was a healthcare worker with PCR-confirmed SARS-CoV-2 infection or an uninfected control (not recorded which).

The J gene is TRBJ2-7, the V gene TRBV9; 9 nucleotides match TRBD2. Germline lookup yields CDR1 SGDLS and CDR2 YYNGEE. The ends lost 3 bases at V and 13 bases at J; junction bases unmatched: 5. This CDR3 spans 11 amino acids. The CDR3 here is CASSDGLAYYF. The CDR3 DNA reads as TGTGCCAGCAGCGACGGACTAGCGTATTACTTC.

This clonotype was counted many times. The CDR3 DNA follows: TGTGCCAGCAGCCCCTATGTAGGAACTAGCGGGGGTATGCGAGATACGCAGTATTTT. Its translation is CASSPYVGTSGGMRDTQYF. The J gene is TRBJ2-3, the V gene TRBV7-3; 11 bases agree with TRBD2. J lost 5 bases, V lost 5 bases, and 18 bases had no gene match. The length of the CDR3 is 19 residues. CDR1 is SGHTA, CDR2 FQGTGA, per germline.

This clonotype was recorded a few times. The V and J genes are TRBV5-1 and TRBJ1-1, with unresolved D. This CDR3 contains 13 residues. The V and J ends lost 0 bases and 2 bases respectively, with 5 bases between them. Germline CDR1 is SGHRS and CDR2 is YFSETQ. In DNA, the CDR3 is TGCGCCAGCAGCTTGGTAACAAACACTGAAGCTTTCTTT. It encodes CASSLVTNTEAFF.

The rearrangement uses TRBV20-1 and TRBJ1-3, with 7 bases matching TRBD1. V shed 6 bases and J 1 base; nucleotides not matched to a gene: 3. Germline values: CDR1 DFQATT, CDR2 SNEGSKA (reference sequence). The CDR3 covers 13 residues. CDR3 amino acids: CSADRVSGNTIYF. CDR3 in DNA: TGCAGTGCCGACAGGGTTTCTGGAAACACCATATATTTT.

This clonotype has just a few counts. The rearrangement uses TRBV28 and TRBJ2-7; D unclear. Germline V gene sequence: CDR1 MDHEN, CDR2 SYDVKM. The V end lost 5 bases, the J end lost 3 bases, and 8 bases lay between the germline ends. The CDR3 length is 12 residues. CDR3 nucleotides: TGTGCCAGCAGTCCGGCCGGCTACGAGCAGTACTTC. Protein product: CASSPAGYEQYF.

The V call is TRBV18, the J call TRBJ1-6; TRBD1 aligns across 7 bases. This CDR3 has 15 residues. Germline assignment: CDR1 KGHSH and CDR2 LQKENI. With V trimmed by 6 bases and J by 8 bases, 10 bases remained unmatched. Written as DNA, the CDR3 is TGTGCCAGCTCCTCGGACAGGAGAGAATATTCACCCCTCCACTTT. Its translation is CASSSDRREYSPLHF.

In this sample, this clonotype turned up many times. The chain employs TRBV9 and TRBJ2-4; TRBD2 agrees at 7 bases. Germline-derived CDR1 and CDR2 are SGDLS and YYNGEE. The trim removed 0 bases at V and 0 bases at J, leaving 0 bases unmatched. The CDR3 has 15 residues. As DNA, the CDR3 is TGTGCCAGCAGCGTAGGCGGGGGAGCCAAAAACATTCAGTACTTC. Amino acid sequence: CASSVGGGAKNIQYF.

For the CDR3, the DNA is TGTGCCAGCAGCTCCTCCGGTAGGGGTACGAACACCGGGGAGCTGTTTTTT. Encoded protein: CASSSSGRGTNTGELFF. This chain joins TRBV7-3 and TRBJ2-2, with TRBD1 as a possible D gene (5 bases). Deletions cut 4 bases from V and 0 bases from J, with 15 bases between. The germline CDR1 and CDR2 sequences are SGHTA and FQGTGA. The CDR3 totals 17 residues.

The sample holds many counts of this clonotype. The V call is TRBV28, the J call TRBJ2-7; no reliable D call. Germline values: CDR1 MDHEN, CDR2 SYDVKM. The CDR3 runs to 12 residues. The V gene lost 2 bases and the J gene lost 5 bases, with 7 bases spanning the gap. CDR3 sequence (DNA): TGTGCCAGCAGTTTACCCGAAGACGAGCAGTACTTC. It codes for CASSLPEDEQYF.

This clonotype was detected only a few times. V usage is TRBV6-1 and J usage is TRBJ2-7; 9 bases align to TRBD1. This CDR3 is 13 amino acids long. The V and J ends lost 6 bases and 7 bases, in that order; junction bases with no gene match: 7. CDR1 is MNHNS, CDR2 SASEGT, per germline. CDR3 protein: CASRSQGAGEQYF. The CDR3 DNA is TGTGCCAGCAGATCACAGGGGGCTGGAGAGCAGTACTTC.

The V and J genes are TRBV7-9 and TRBJ2-2; D gene uncertain. The CDR3 runs 14 residues. V was pared by 9 bases and J by 0 bases, with 11 bases between. The V gene's germline CDR1 is SEHNR and CDR2 FQNEAQ (reference sequence). The CDR3 loop reads CASQRNANTGELFF. The CDR3 DNA reads TGTGCCAGTCAACGCAATGCGAACACCGGGGAGCTGTTTTTT.

This clonotype has only a few counts. The chain joins TRBV11-2 to TRBJ2-5; D might be TRBD1 (6 bases). The CDR3 totals 14 residues. The V gene lost 4 bases and the J gene lost 1 base, with 10 bases spanning the gap. Germline V gives CDR1 SGHAT, CDR2 FQNNGV. The CDR3, as DNA: TGTGCCAGCAGCTCCCTGGACAGCCAAGAGACCCAGTACTTC. This encodes CASSSLDSQETQYF.

Ten or more counts support this clonotype. The J gene is TRBJ1-1, the V gene TRBV20-1; TRBD1 might be the D (5 bases). Germline V gene sequence: CDR1 DFQATT, CDR2 SNEGSKA (reference sequence). Trimming took 6 bases from V and 4 from J, leaving 36 bases between them. The CDR3 runs to 20 residues. Here the CDR3 DNA reads TGCAGTGCACTGGGGCTGGGGACGAAAGAATCTCGGTATATCGGCACTGAAGCTTTCTTT. Its protein is CSALGLGTKESRYIGTEAFF.

V gene TRBV20-1 combines with J gene TRBJ1-5; TRBD1 matches 7 bases. The V gene's germline CDR1 is DFQATT and CDR2 SNEGSKA (reference sequence). V was clipped by 3 bases and J by 11 bases; unmatched bases: 7. This CDR3 is built from 12 residues. The CDR3: CSARGPGQAQHF. Here the CDR3 DNA reads TGCAGTGCTAGGGGCCCAGGACAGGCCCAGCATTTT.

This clonotype was recorded at least ten times. CDR3 sequence (DNA): TGTGCCAGCAGATCCGGGGGCGAATCACCCCTCCACTTT. It translates to CASRSGGESPLHF. The V and J genes are TRBV12-3 or TRBV12-4 and TRBJ1-6, with D tentatively TRBD1 (6 bases). This CDR3 spans 13 amino acids. Trimming left V 6 bases short and J 10 bases short, with 13 bases between.

The chain joins TRBV12-3 or TRBV12-4 to TRBJ1-2; D remains ambiguous. The CDR3 length is 13 residues. V was pared by 1 base and J by 3 bases, with 6 bases between. The DNA for the CDR3 is TGTGCCAGCAGTTTAGGGGGAGACTATGGCTACACCTTC. This sequence encodes CASSLGGDYGYTF.

The V and J genes are TRBV10-2 and TRBJ2-2; D gene ambiguous. Trimming removed 11 bases at V and 3 bases at J, with 13 bases between. CDR3 size: 13 residues. Germline V gene data show CDR1 as WSHSY and CDR2 as SAAADI. The CDR3 nucleotides are TGCGCCTCACGGGTTTTGGACACCGGGGAGCTGTTTTTT. This encodes CASRVLDTGELFF.

J is TRBJ2-1 and V is TRBV18; TRBD1 aligns across 10 bases. The ends lost 8 bases at V and 6 bases at J; junction bases unmatched: 7. Germline V lookup: CDR1 KGHSH, CDR2 LQKENI. The CDR3 covers 14 residues. CDR3 loop: CASQWTGGINEQFF. In nucleotides, the CDR3 is TGTGCCAGCCAATGGACAGGGGGTATCAATGAGCAGTTCTTC.